Given below is one T cell receptor beta chain in context. This record belongs to a study of CD8+ T cells in alopecia areata. Whole-study context: Severity scores in treated patients reflected the percentage of scalp affected.

The authors extracted RNA and reverse transcribed it into cDNA as the sequencing template. Profiled with immunoSEQ multiplex PCR; TCRdb holds only in-frame clones, not every one. The table shows 100,000 or so clones, with just under 60% occurring only once. V shed 6 bases and J 5 bases; nucleotides not matched to a gene: 10. The CDR3 has 15 amino acids. Per germline, CDR1 LGHNT and CDR2 FRNRAP. Treatment defined: oral pan-JAK inhibitor, 5-10 mg twice daily. Lesional scalp punch biopsies and peripheral blood were collected from alopecia areata patients. Isolation of CD4+ and CD8+ T cells from PBMCs was achieved by sorting.

The sequenced sample was CD8+ T cells sorted from blood, obtained at roughly week 55, from a patient treated with tofacitinib. This clonotype was sampled from a human donor with alopecia areata. The chain employs TRBV12-5 and TRBJ2-5, with 9 bases that match TRBD1. CDR3 sequence (DNA): TGTGCTAGTGGAGTCAGGGACAGGGAGTCTGAGACCCAGTACTTC. Amino acids: CASGVRDRESETQYF. Supplemented by reference TRBV12-5 and TRBJ2-5, the full variable domain reads DARVTQTPRHKVTEMGQEVTMRCQPILGHNTVFWYRQTMMQGLELLAYFRNRAPLDDSGMPKDRFSAEMPDATLATLKIQPSEPRDSAVYFCASGVRDRESETQYFGPGTRLLVL.